Listed below are T cell receptor beta chains from one sample, sequenced in a study of blood T cell repertoires in COVID-19. The method was immunoSEQ multiplex PCR; TCRdb's version includes in-frame clones alone and lacks a portion of them. The sample contains 130,000 to 150,000 clones, 70% to 80% of which appear only once. Specimen: peripheral blood. The source of these receptors is a man between 60 and 75 years old with acute or convalescent COVID-19. The CDR3 runs from the conserved cysteine through the conserved F or W. Each record gives: clone size, V gene, D gene, J gene, CDR3 protein, CDR3 DNA. D genes are given only for firm matches. Clone size is given for some rows only: seen once, a few or many times, or a class if the clone is expanded.

NA	TRBV28	TRBD2	TRBJ2-5	CASLGPGLAGGTLMWETQYF	TGTGCCAGCTTGGGACCGGGACTAGCGGGAGGGACACTAATGTGGGAGACCCAGTACTTC
once	TRBV28	NA	TRBJ1-1	CASTREGFRAEAFF	TGTGCCAGCACCCGGGAGGGGTTTCGGGCTGAAGCTTTCTTT
NA	TRBV5-1	NA	TRBJ1-3	CASSLAQGTNTIYF	TGCGCCAGCAGCTTGGCCCAGGGTACGAACACCATATATTTT
NA	TRBV7-3	TRBD1	TRBJ2-1	CASSLTGTGSVREQFF	TGTGCCAGCAGCCTTACCGGGACAGGGAGTGTCCGTGAGCAGTTCTTC
NA	TRBV7-2	NA	TRBJ2-2	CASSPHTGELFF	TGTGCCAGCAGCCCTCACACCGGGGAGCTGTTTTTT
NA	TRBV3-1/TRBV3-2	NA	TRBJ1-4	CASSLQRGGIEKLFF	TGTGCCAGCAGCCTGCAAAGGGGCGGTATTGAAAAACTGTTTTTT
NA	TRBV29-1	NA	TRBJ2-3	CSGLRDMSTDTQYF	TGCAGCGGGCTCCGGGACATGAGCACAGATACGCAGTATTTT
NA	TRBV7-2	NA	TRBJ2-1	CASSLAEASNEQFF	TGTGCCAGCAGCTTAGCGGAGGCTTCCAATGAGCAGTTCTTC
NA	TRBV2	TRBD1	TRBJ2-4	CASSVMTGFGLAKNIQYF	TGTGCCAGCAGTGTTATGACAGGGTTTGGGCTAGCCAAAAACATTCAGTACTTC
NA	TRBV2	TRBD1	TRBJ2-2	CASSLGTADTGELFF	TGTGCCAGCAGCCTCGGGACAGCAGACACCGGGGAGCTGTTTTTT
NA	TRBV6-5	TRBD1	TRBJ1-6	CASSPGGTYNSPLHF	TGTGCCAGCAGTCCAGGGGGTACATATAATTCACCCCTCCACTTT
NA	TRBV19	TRBD1	TRBJ2-3	CASSTQGAQGTDTQYF	TGTGCCAGTAGTACCCAGGGGGCGCAGGGCACAGATACGCAGTATTTT
few	TRBV7-9	TRBD1	TRBJ1-2	CASGGQGAHNYGYTF	TGTGCCAGCGGAGGACAGGGGGCTCATAACTATGGCTACACCTTC
NA	TRBV6-2/TRBV6-3	NA	TRBJ1-2	CASSDTILYGYTF	TGTGCCAGCAGTGACACAATCCTCTATGGCTACACCTTC
NA	TRBV5-5	NA	TRBJ1-2	CASRLDWGGYTF	TGTGCCAGCAGACTAGACTGGGGAGGCTACACCTTC
NA	TRBV9	NA	TRBJ2-2	CASSVGRSNTGELFF	TGTGCCAGCAGCGTGGGCAGGTCTAACACCGGGGAGCTGTTTTTT
once	TRBV28	NA	TRBJ1-4	CASSFQVNEKLFF	TGTGCCAGCAGTTTTCAGGTTAATGAAAAACTGTTTTTT
NA	TRBV19	NA	TRBJ1-5	CASRAYKSGSNQPQHF	TGTGCCAGTAGGGCTTACAAGTCGGGTAGCAATCAGCCCCAGCATTTT
few	TRBV18	TRBD2	TRBJ2-7	CASSPGLAGGTYEQYF	TGTGCCAGCTCACCGGGACTAGCGGGAGGCACCTACGAGCAGTACTTC
NA	TRBV7-3	TRBD1	TRBJ1-2	CASRPTGGEGGYTF	TGTGCCAGCAGACCGACAGGGGGCGAGGGTGGCTACACCTTC
NA	TRBV6-5	TRBD1	TRBJ1-1	CASSSRTGAGAFF	TGTGCCAGCAGTTCTAGGACAGGCGCAGGAGCTTTCTTT
NA	TRBV5-1	TRBD1	TRBJ1-3	CASSLTGASGGNTIYF	TGCGCCAGCAGCTTAACAGGGGCGAGTGGTGGAAACACCATATATTTT
NA	TRBV28	NA	TRBJ1-5	CASLPPSGWPNQPQHF	TGTGCCAGCCTCCCCCCGTCGGGTTGGCCCAATCAGCCCCAGCATTTT
NA	TRBV29-1	NA	TRBJ1-2	CSVERDYGYTF	TGCAGCGTTGAAAGAGACTATGGCTACACCTTC
NA	TRBV9	NA	TRBJ2-7	CASSGTDRDEQYF	TGTGCCAGCAGCGGGACAGATCGGGACGAGCAGTACTTC
few	TRBV9	NA	TRBJ1-5	CASSVGLGEPQHF	TGTGCCAGCAGCGTAGGACTGGGTGAGCCCCAGCATTTT
NA	TRBV6-2/TRBV6-3	NA	TRBJ2-1	CASSYMRGPTRDNEQFF	TGTGCCAGCAGTTACATGCGCGGTCCTACCAGGGACAATGAGCAGTTCTTC
NA	TRBV7-8	TRBD1	TRBJ1-1	CASSFGQGQAFF	TGTGCCAGCAGCTTTGGACAGGGGCAAGCTTTCTTT
NA	TRBV7-2	NA	TRBJ1-1	CASSPSHLRLNTEAFF	TGTGCCAGCAGCCCTTCGCATTTACGACTAAACACTGAAGCTTTCTTT
few	TRBV9	TRBD1	TRBJ1-1	CASSVEQGGTEAFF	TGTGCCAGCAGCGTAGAGCAGGGGGGCACTGAAGCTTTCTTT
NA	TRBV12-5	NA	TRBJ2-5	CASGLWLAQRETQYF	TGTGCTAGTGGTTTGTGGCTAGCACAGAGAGAGACCCAGTACTTC
NA	TRBV24-1	NA	TRBJ1-1	CATSDGRGAHTEAFF	TGTGCCACCAGTGATGGGCGGGGGGCTCACACTGAAGCTTTCTTT
NA	TRBV15	TRBD2	TRBJ2-1	CATSHDLADSYNEQFF	TGTGCCACCAGCCACGACCTAGCGGACTCCTACAATGAGCAGTTCTTC
few	TRBV15	TRBD2	TRBJ2-1	CATSRDRDYYNEQFF	TGTGCCACCAGCAGAGACCGGGACTACTACAATGAGCAGTTCTTC
NA	TRBV3-1/TRBV3-2	NA	TRBJ2-3	CASSLPDRTDTQYF	TGTGCCAGCAGCCTCCCGGACAGAACAGATACGCAGTATTTT
NA	TRBV7-2	NA	TRBJ1-2	CASSFGPGKYGYTF	TGTGCCAGCAGCTTCGGTCCAGGGAAGTATGGCTACACCTTC
NA	TRBV24-1	TRBD1	TRBJ2-6	CATSDSQGAHPGANVLTF	TGTGCCACCAGTGATTCCCAGGGGGCCCACCCTGGGGCCAACGTCCTGACTTTC
NA	TRBV18	NA	TRBJ1-3	CASSPQSTDTIYF	TGTGCCAGCTCACCACAGAGTACAGACACCATATATTTT
few	TRBV6-6	NA	TRBJ1-4	CASSYAGATNEKLFF	TGTGCCAGCAGTTACGCGGGGGCAACTAATGAAAAACTGTTTTTT
NA	TRBV13	NA	TRBJ2-3	CASSAGAIITDTQYF	TGTGCCAGCAGCGCGGGGGCCATTATCACAGATACGCAGTATTTT
once	TRBV14	NA	TRBJ2-3	CASSHGHFTDTQYF	TGTGCCAGCAGCCACGGACATTTCACAGATACGCAGTATTTT
NA	TRBV29-1	NA	TRBJ2-7	CSVEERGTIYEQYF	TGCAGCGTTGAAGAGCGGGGCACCATCTACGAGCAGTACTTC
NA	TRBV6-5	TRBD2	TRBJ2-1	CASAFLAGGPNEQFF	TGTGCCAGCGCCTTCCTAGCGGGAGGGCCCAATGAGCAGTTCTTC
NA	TRBV7-2	TRBD1	TRBJ1-1	CASSFPYRGSGTEAFF	TGTGCCAGCAGCTTCCCATACAGGGGGTCGGGCACTGAAGCTTTCTTT
NA	TRBV28	NA	TRBJ2-1	CASAGTTGPYTEQFF	TGTGCCAGCGCTGGAACCACAGGGCCCTACACTGAGCAGTTCTTC
NA	TRBV28	NA	TRBJ2-1	CASSLQVNEQFF	TGTGCCAGCAGTTTGCAGGTCAATGAGCAGTTCTTC